A selection of T cell receptor beta chains follows, all from one sample in a study of human T cells and chemical hapten exposure. TCRdb passed the RACE reads through MiXCR, listing each CDR3 protein once. The sample holds about 39,000 distinct CDR3 sequences, approximately 11% seen once. Specimen: whole blood, collected in connection with sensitization to the hapten diphenylcyclopropenone (DPC). These receptors originate from a woman aged 40 to 50 with alopecia areata. Some clones in this sample may be carry-over from other donors' samples. The CDR3 runs from the conserved cysteine through the conserved F or W. The order of the fields is D gene, V gene, J gene, clone size, CDR3 DNA, CDR3 protein. The D gene is left open where the match is weak. The listing skips clone size in some rows; elsewhere it reads once, few, many or a size class.

.	TRBV20-1	TRBJ1-3	many	TGCAGTGCTAGAGACCCACCCGGCAGGGTGGACTCTGGAAACACCATATATTTT	CSARDPPGRVDSGNTIYF
.	TRBV28	TRBJ1-5	.	TGTGCCAGCACCCGGGACCGAGGTCTGGGGCAGCCCCAGCATTTT	CASTRDRGLGQPQHF
.	TRBV27	TRBJ2-7	.	TGTGCCAGCAGTTCTGGACAACGCTACGAGCAGTACTTC	CASSSGQRYEQYF
.	TRBV28	TRBJ1-6	few	TGTGCCAGCAGTTTAGCCCATTCACCCCTCCACTTT	CASSLAHSPLHF
.	TRBV12-3/TRBV12-4	TRBJ2-1	many	TGTGCCAGCAGCCCCCGGGCCAGGGATGAGCAGTTCTTC	CASSPRARDEQFF
TRBD1	TRBV20-1	TRBJ2-2	few	TGCAGTGCTCGAGGGGCCGGGGACAGGGCGAACACCGGGGAGCTGTTTTTT	CSARGAGDRANTGELFF
TRBD2	TRBV14	TRBJ2-1	few	TGTGCCAGCAGCCAGCGCACTAGCGGGAGAAATGAGCAGTTCTTC	CASSQRTSGRNEQFF
.	TRBV6-1	TRBJ2-5	few	TGTGCCAGCATCGTTACGGGGGTCGCCGGGGAGACCCAGTACTTC	CASIVTGVAGETQYF
TRBD1	TRBV6-1	TRBJ1-1	many	TGTGCCAGCAGTCCCCGGGACAGGGCCGGGGGGGGCACTGAAGCTTTCTTT	CASSPRDRAGGGTEAFF
.	TRBV3-1	TRBJ2-7	few	TGTGCCAGCAGCCAATCCCTAGCAGACTACGAGCAGTACTTC	CASSQSLADYEQYF
.	TRBV7-8	TRBJ1-5	many	TGTGCCAGCAGCTTAGGTTCCACAAGGAGCAATCAGCCCCAGCATTTT	CASSLGSTRSNQPQHF
TRBD2	TRBV7-9	TRBJ2-2	few	TGTGCCAGCAGCCCGCCGACTGGGGGGGAGAGCACCGGGGAGCTGTTTTTT	CASSPPTGGESTGELFF
.	TRBV29-1	TRBJ2-7	few	TGCAGCGTGGCCCAGGGGGAGGGCCGCCACGAGCAGTACTTC	CSVAQGEGRHEQYF
.	TRBV7-9	TRBJ1-4	many	TGTGCCAGCAGCTTAGGACAGCTTAATGAAAAACTGTTTTTT	CASSLGQLNEKLFF
.	TRBV7-9	TRBJ1-6	many	TGTGCCAGCAGCCCTCAAAATTCACCCCTCCACTTT	CASSPQNSPLHF
.	TRBV28	TRBJ2-1	many	TGTGCCAGCAGTTGGGGAGCTTACAATGAGCAGTTCTTC	CASSWGAYNEQFF
TRBD2	TRBV29-1	TRBJ2-3	few	TGCAGCGTCCAGCGGGGGCCGGGCACAGATACGCAGTATTTT	CSVQRGPGTDTQYF
.	TRBV7-2	TRBJ2-5	.	TGTGCCAGCAGCTTAGGGAGCTACCAAGAGACCCAGTACTTC	CASSLGSYQETQYF
.	TRBV29-1	TRBJ1-1	.	TGCAGCGTGAGGGTGGGGGCTGAAGCTTTCTTT	CSVRVGAEAFF
TRBD2	TRBV6-6	TRBJ2-5	many	TGTGCCAGCAGCCTGACTAGCGGGGGCGGGGAGACCCAGTACTTC	CASSLTSGGGETQYF
TRBD1	TRBV5-1	TRBJ2-7	many	TGCGCCAGCAGCTTGGCCGGGCAGGACAGGCACGAGCAGTACTTC	CASSLAGQDRHEQYF
.	TRBV27	TRBJ1-6	many	TGTGCCAGCAGTTTCCCAGGGGCGGCATCACCCCTCCACTTT	CASSFPGAASPLHF
.	TRBV10-2	TRBJ2-3	few	TGCGCCAGCAGTGAGCAGGCGGTGTCAGATACGCAGTATTTT	CASSEQAVSDTQYF
.	TRBV7-9	TRBJ1-5	many	TGTGCCAGCGCCCGAGGGGGCAATCAGCCCCAGCATTTT	CASARGGNQPQHF
TRBD2	TRBV9	TRBJ2-7	few	TGTGCCAGCAGCGAAGGGGGACTAGCGTTTGACTACGAGCAGTACTTC	CASSEGGLAFDYEQYF
TRBD2	TRBV19	TRBJ2-1	many	TGTGCCAGTAGTCTAGCGGGAGTAAGAGGCAATGAGCAGTTCTTC	CASSLAGVRGNEQFF
.	TRBV5-1	TRBJ2-5	.	TGCGCCAGCGGACGGACAGAAGAGACCCAGTACTTC	CASGRTEETQYF
.	TRBV10-3	TRBJ2-3	many	TGTGCCTCAGCCCCAGGGCTAGATACGCAGTATTTT	CASAPGLDTQYF
.	TRBV29-1	TRBJ1-1	many	TGCAGCGGAGCGGGACGGATGACTTCTGAAGCTTTCTTT	CSGAGRMTSEAFF
.	TRBV18	TRBJ1-5	few	TGTGCCAGCTCACCACAAGACTCCACCCAGCCCCAGCATTTT	CASSPQDSTQPQHF
.	TRBV28	TRBJ1-5	many	TGTGCCGCGATCGATGGGGGCGTTTATAGCAATCAGCCCCAGCATTTT	CAAIDGGVYSNQPQHF
.	TRBV12-3/TRBV12-4	TRBJ1-2	many	TGTGCCAGCAGTTGGGGGACCAATGGCTACACCTTC	CASSWGTNGYTF
TRBD1	TRBV3-1	TRBJ1-1	many	TGTGCCAGCAGCCAAGTCCCAGGGGGCACTGAAGCTTTCTTT	CASSQVPGGTEAFF
.	TRBV18	TRBJ2-5	few	TGTGCCAGCTCACGCGGAGACCCCCTTCAAGAGACCCAGTACTTC	CASSRGDPLQETQYF
TRBD2	TRBV10-3	TRBJ2-5	.	TGTGCCATCAGTCCAGGCCGGATAGCGGGAGGGCCAAGTGGAGAGACCCAGTACTTC	CAISPGRIAGGPSGETQYF
TRBD2	TRBV20-1	TRBJ2-7	many	TGCAGTGCCCCCCCAGCCGGGACTAGCGGGAGGGGCGAGCAGTACTTC	CSAPPAGTSGRGEQYF
TRBD1	TRBV18	TRBJ2-5	many	TGTGCCAGCTATGCCGGGACAGAAGAGACCCAGTACTTC	CASYAGTEETQYF
.	TRBV10-3	TRBJ2-7	.	TGTGCCATCGTCCGGGAAGACAATTACGAGCAGTACTTC	CAIVREDNYEQYF
.	TRBV28	TRBJ2-7	.	TGTGCCAGCAGTTTAGACAGTACCTACGAGCAGTACTTC	CASSLDSTYEQYF